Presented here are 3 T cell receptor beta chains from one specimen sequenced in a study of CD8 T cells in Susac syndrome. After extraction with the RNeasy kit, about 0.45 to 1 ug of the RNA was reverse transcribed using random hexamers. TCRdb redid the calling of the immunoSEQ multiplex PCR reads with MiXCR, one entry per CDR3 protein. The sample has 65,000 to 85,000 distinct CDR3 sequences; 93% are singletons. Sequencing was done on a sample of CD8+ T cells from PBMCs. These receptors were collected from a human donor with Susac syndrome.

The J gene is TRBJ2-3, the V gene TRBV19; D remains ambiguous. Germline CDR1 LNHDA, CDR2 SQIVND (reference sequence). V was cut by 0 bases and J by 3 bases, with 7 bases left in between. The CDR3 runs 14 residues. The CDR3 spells CASSIETRTDTQYF. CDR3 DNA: TGTGCCAGTAGTATAGAGACAAGGACAGATACGCAGTATTTT.

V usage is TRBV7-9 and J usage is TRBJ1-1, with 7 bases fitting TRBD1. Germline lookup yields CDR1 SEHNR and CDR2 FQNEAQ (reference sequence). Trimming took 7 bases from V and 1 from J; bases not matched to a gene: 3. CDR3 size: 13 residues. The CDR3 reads CASTRQGNTEAFF. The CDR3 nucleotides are TGTGCCAGCACAAGACAGGGGAACACTGAAGCTTTCTTT.

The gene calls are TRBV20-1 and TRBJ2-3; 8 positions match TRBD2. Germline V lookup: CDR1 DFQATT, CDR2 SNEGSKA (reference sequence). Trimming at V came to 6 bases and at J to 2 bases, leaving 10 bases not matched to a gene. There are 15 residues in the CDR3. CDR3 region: CSATGGPSNTDTQYF. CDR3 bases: TGCAGTGCGACGGGAGGGCCATCTAACACAGATACGCAGTATTTT.